One and the same sample provided the 20 T cell receptor beta chains below, sequenced in a study of T-cell reconstitution after alpha-beta-depleted transplantation in children. The authors prepared the TCRbeta library with unique molecular identifiers. TCRdb fed the PCR reads into MiXCR, producing one record per CDR3 protein. The table has 610,000 or so distinct CDR3 sequences, over 20% seen once. The source was PBMCs, collected before TCRalphabeta/CD19-depleted stem cell transplant. The receptors derive from a boy under two years old with Wiskott-Aldrich syndrome, due to receive a stem cell transplant.

The J gene is TRBJ2-5, the V gene TRBV14; possibly TRBD1 for D (6 bases). V dropped 0 bases and J dropped 7 bases, with 33 bases sitting between them. This CDR3 has 21 residues. Germline V gene data show CDR1 as SGHDN and CDR2 as FVKESK. The CDR3 DNA is TGTGCCAGCAGCCAAGAAGGCAGGGGCCCCTTCGCGAACCAAGGTCGGGTGACCCAGTACTTC. Its protein product is CASSQEGRGPFANQGRVTQYF.

The chain uses TRBV12-3 or TRBV12-4 and TRBJ1-1, with D hard to call. Trimming removed 3 bases from V and 4 bases from J, with 9 bases in between. CDR3 length: 13 amino acids. The CDR3 DNA reads as TGTGCCAGCAGTTTTGGGGATGGCACTGAAGCTTTCTTT. Protein sequence: CASSFGDGTEAFF.

This clonotype has only a few counts. This rearrangement joins TRBV5-1 to TRBJ2-4, with 8 bases that match TRBD1. The V gene end was trimmed by 4 bases and the J gene end by 8 bases; junction bases not matched to a gene: 11. The length of the CDR3 is 15 residues. In germline, CDR1 is SGHRS, CDR2 YFSETQ. The CDR3 spells CASSIMQGAMDIQYF. In DNA form, the CDR3 reads TGCGCCAGCAGCATAATGCAGGGGGCGATGGACATTCAGTACTTC.

There are a few counts of this clonotype. This sequence joins TRBV20-1 and TRBJ2-2; D gene ambiguous. From germline, CDR1 is DFQATT and CDR2 SNEGSKA (reference sequence). V was trimmed by 3 bases and J by 4 bases, leaving 12 bases between them. The CDR3 spans 14 residues. The CDR3 nucleotides read TGCAGTGCTAGCCCCGCGGAGCTCACCGGGGAGCTGTTTTTT. Amino acid sequence: CSASPAELTGELFF.

CDR3 loop: CSALSTGGHTQYF. Here the CDR3 DNA reads TGCAGTGCTCTCTCGACAGGGGGTCATACGCAGTATTTT. The chain links TRBV20-1 to TRBJ2-3; 9 bases map to TRBD1. V gave up 5 bases and J gave up 7 bases; unmatched junction bases: 7. Germline V gene lookup returns CDR1 DFQATT and CDR2 SNEGSKA (reference sequence). The CDR3 extends over 13 amino acids.

The sample holds a few counts of this clonotype. The rearrangement joins TRBV27 to TRBJ2-5; D possibly uses TRBD1 or TRBD2 (6 bases each). V dropped 5 bases and J dropped 5 bases, with 24 bases sitting between them. The CDR3 loop spans 17 amino acids. Per germline, CDR1 MNHEY and CDR2 SMNVEV (reference sequence). CDR3 nucleotide sequence: TGTGCCAGCAGTCCCACCGGGAGATCATCCGGGGGCGAGACCCAGTACTTC. Protein: CASSPTGRSSGGETQYF.

The rearrangement links TRBV20-1 to TRBJ2-7; TRBD2 agrees at 7 bases. Germline V gene sequence: CDR1 DFQATT, CDR2 SNEGSKA (reference sequence). There are 16 residues in the CDR3. V lost 3 bases to trimming and J lost 0 bases; unmatched junction nucleotides: 11. The CDR3 spells CSASTMTSRFSYEQYF. The DNA of the CDR3 is TGCAGTGCTAGTACTATGACTAGCCGTTTCTCCTACGAGCAGTACTTC.

The chain links TRBV20-1 to TRBJ2-2, with 13 bases fitting TRBD2. Germline CDR1 and CDR2: DFQATT and SNEGSKA (reference sequence). The CDR3 spans 16 residues. V lost 3 bases and J lost 5; bases outside the gene matches: 6. The CDR3 reads CSASKLAGGGTGELFF. The CDR3 DNA follows: TGCAGTGCTAGTAAACTAGCGGGAGGGGGTACCGGGGAGCTGTTTTTT.

The CDR3 region is CASSFLAPSTDTQYF. In nucleotides, the CDR3 is TGCGCCAGCAGCTTCCTAGCTCCTAGCACAGATACGCAGTATTTT. The J gene is TRBJ2-3, the V gene TRBV5-1; maybe TRBD2 (5 bases). Looked up from germline, CDR1 is SGHRS and CDR2 is YFSETQ. V lost 2 bases and J lost 0, with 10 bases in between. The CDR3 is 15 residues long.

J is TRBJ1-1 and V is TRBV19; 8 bases line up with TRBD1. The CDR3 spans 15 residues. After removal of 3 bases from V and 1 base from J, the junction contained 4 bases not matched to a gene. The germline CDR1 and CDR2 sequences are LNHDA and SQIVND (reference sequence). The CDR3 loop is CASSMPDRENTEAFF. CDR3 DNA sequence: TGTGCCAGTAGTATGCCGGACAGGGAGAACACTGAAGCTTTCTTT.

The sample holds a few counts of this clonotype. The rearrangement links TRBV29-1 to TRBJ2-2; maybe TRBD1 (6 bases). V was cut by 3 bases and J by 5 bases, with 19 bases left in between. There are 16 residues in the CDR3. From germline, CDR1 is SQVTM and CDR2 ANQGSEA. The CDR3 region is CSVDIRLHQGTGELFF. CDR3 coding DNA: TGCAGCGTTGATATTAGGCTCCATCAGGGGACCGGGGAGCTGTTTTTT.

This clonotype was seen more than once but under ten times. The rearrangement uses TRBV27 and TRBJ2-7, with TRBD1 matching over 12 bases. V dropped 0 bases and J dropped 5; count of bases not matched to a gene: 2. CDR1 MNHEY and CDR2 SMNVEV come from the germline V gene (reference sequence). CDR3 size: 15 residues. CDR3 protein: CASSLSGQGADEQYF. The CDR3 DNA is TGTGCCAGCAGTTTATCGGGACAGGGGGCCGACGAGCAGTACTTC.

CDR3 bases: TGTGCCACCAGTGACTCCATAGCGGCCTCCTACAATGAGCAGTTCTTC. Residues: CATSDSIAASYNEQFF. This rearrangement joins TRBV24-1 to TRBJ2-1; perhaps TRBD2 as D (6 bases). Germline CDR1 is KGHDR and CDR2 is SFDVKD. This CDR3 spans 16 amino acids. Trimming left V 4 bases short and J 0 bases short, with 12 bases between.

The chain employs TRBV5-1 and TRBJ2-2, with 7 nucleotides matching TRBD2. Germline lookup yields CDR1 SGHRS and CDR2 YFSETQ. Losses at the gene ends were 4 bases for V and 5 bases for J; bases not matched to a gene: 14. CDR3 length: 17 residues. As DNA, the CDR3 is TGCGCCAGCAGCCTCACAATTCCGCCGGGAGGTACCGGGGAGCTGTTTTTT. Translating gives CASSLTIPPGGTGELFF.

This clonotype appeared a few times. This chain links TRBV30 with TRBJ2-4, with D unclear. Deletions cut 7 bases from V and 7 bases from J, with 14 bases between. CDR1 GTSNPN and CDR2 SVGIG come from the germline V gene (reference sequence). The CDR3 extends over 12 amino acids. The CDR3 DNA sequence: TGTGCCTTCGTGAGGTTGGGGAACATTCAGTACTTC. Translation: CAFVRLGNIQYF. The variable domain in full, with the rest retrieved from reference TRBV30 and TRBJ2-4, is SQTIHQWPATLVQPVGSPLSLECTVEGTSNPNLYWYRQAAGRGLQLLFYSVGIGQISSEVPQNLSASRPQDRQFILSSKKLLLSDSGFYLCAFVRLGNIQYFGAGTRLSVL.

This sequence joins TRBV20-1 and TRBJ2-4; TRBD2 matches at 7 bases. Trimming removed 3 bases from V and 0 bases from J; junction bases left unmatched: 8. Germline V gives CDR1 DFQATT, CDR2 SNEGSKA (reference sequence). This CDR3 region has 16 residues. This CDR3 is CSARGGAALAKNIQYF. In DNA form, the CDR3 reads TGCAGTGCTAGGGGAGGGGCGGCTCTAGCCAAAAACATTCAGTACTTC.

Only a few counts were recorded for this clonotype. The chain joins TRBV20-1 to TRBJ2-1; D is unclear. V was cut by 3 bases and J by 8 bases, with 17 bases left in between. The V gene's germline CDR1 is DFQATT and CDR2 SNEGSKA (reference sequence). The length of the CDR3 is 14 residues. This chain's CDR3 is CSASPTYGRDEQFF. The CDR3 coding sequence is TGCAGTGCTAGCCCCACCTATGGTAGGGATGAGCAGTTCTTC.

This clonotype has more than one count but fewer than ten. The chain joins TRBV20-1 to TRBJ2-7, with 8 positions matching TRBD1. This CDR3 is built from 11 residues. V dropped 6 bases and J dropped 5; count of bases not matched to a gene: 3. Germline CDR1 reads DFQATT; CDR2 reads SNEGSKA (reference sequence). The DNA of the CDR3 is TGCAGTGCCCCCAGGGGGCACGAGCAGTACTTC. Translation: CSAPRGHEQYF.

The chain links TRBV5-1 to TRBJ2-7, with TRBD1 identical over 8 bases. The CDR3 loop spans 15 amino acids. J gave up 1 base and V 4 bases, and 7 bases lay outside the gene matches. Looked up from germline, CDR1 is SGHRS and CDR2 is YFSETQ. This CDR3 reads CASSPRGQASYEQYF. The CDR3 DNA follows: TGCGCCAGCAGCCCCAGGGGACAGGCTTCCTACGAGCAGTACTTC.

This chain joins TRBV7-8 and TRBJ2-7; TRBD2 might be the D (5 bases). The CDR3 extends over 14 amino acids. The V end was cut by 0 bases, the J end by 5 bases, with 11 bases between. The germline V gene encodes CDR1 SGHVS and CDR2 FQNEAQ. In nucleotides, the CDR3 is TGTGCCAGCAGCTTAGCTTTTCGAGGGAACGAGCAGTACTTC. Translated, it gives CASSLAFRGNEQYF.